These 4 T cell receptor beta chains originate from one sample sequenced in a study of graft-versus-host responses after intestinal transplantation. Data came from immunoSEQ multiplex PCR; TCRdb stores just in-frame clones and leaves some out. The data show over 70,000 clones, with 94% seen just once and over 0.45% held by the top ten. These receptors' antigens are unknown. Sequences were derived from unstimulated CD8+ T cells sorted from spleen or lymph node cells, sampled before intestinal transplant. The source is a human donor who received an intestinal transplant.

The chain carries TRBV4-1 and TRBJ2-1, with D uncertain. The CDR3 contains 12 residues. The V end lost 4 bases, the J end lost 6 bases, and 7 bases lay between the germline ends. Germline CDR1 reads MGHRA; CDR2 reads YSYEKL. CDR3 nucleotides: TGCGCCAGCAGCCTCTACTCCAATGAGCAGTTCTTC. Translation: CASSLYSNEQFF.

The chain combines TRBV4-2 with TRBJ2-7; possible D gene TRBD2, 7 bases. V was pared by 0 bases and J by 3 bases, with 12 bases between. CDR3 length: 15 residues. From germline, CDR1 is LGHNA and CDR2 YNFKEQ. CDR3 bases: TGTGCCAGCAGCCAAGATAGGGGGGGGAACTACGAGCAGTACTTC. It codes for CASSQDRGGNYEQYF.

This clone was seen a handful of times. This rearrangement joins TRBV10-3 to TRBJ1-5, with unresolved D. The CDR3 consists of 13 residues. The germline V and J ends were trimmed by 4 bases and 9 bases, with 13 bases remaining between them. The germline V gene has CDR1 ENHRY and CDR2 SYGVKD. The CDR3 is CAISGREASPQHF. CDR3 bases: TGTGCCATCAGTGGGAGGGAGGCTTCGCCCCAGCATTTT.

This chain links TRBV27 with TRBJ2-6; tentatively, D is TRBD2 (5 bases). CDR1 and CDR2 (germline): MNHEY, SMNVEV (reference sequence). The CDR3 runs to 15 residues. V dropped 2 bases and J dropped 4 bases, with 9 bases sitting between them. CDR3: CASSLTGSGANVLTF. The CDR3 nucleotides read TGTGCCAGCAGTTTAACTGGGAGCGGGGCCAACGTCCTGACTTTC.